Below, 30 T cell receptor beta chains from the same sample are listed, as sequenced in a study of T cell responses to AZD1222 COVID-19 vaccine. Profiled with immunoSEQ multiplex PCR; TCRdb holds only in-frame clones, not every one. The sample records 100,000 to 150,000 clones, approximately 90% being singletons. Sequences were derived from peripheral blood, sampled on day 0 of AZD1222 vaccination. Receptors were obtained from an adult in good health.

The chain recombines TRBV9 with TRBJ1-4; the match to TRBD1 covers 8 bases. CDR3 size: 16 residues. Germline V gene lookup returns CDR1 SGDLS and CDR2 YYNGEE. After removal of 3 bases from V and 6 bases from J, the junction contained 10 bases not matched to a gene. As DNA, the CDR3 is TGTGCCAGCAGCGGCCTGCCGGGACAGGTAGATGAAAAACTGTTTTTT. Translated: CASSGLPGQVDEKLFF. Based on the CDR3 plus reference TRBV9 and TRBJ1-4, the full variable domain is DSGVTQTPKHLITATGQRVTLRCSPRSGDLSVYWYQQSLDQGLQFLIQYYNGEERAKGNILERFSAQQFPDLHSELNLSSLELGDSALYFCASSGLPGQVDEKLFFGSGTQLSVL.

The CDR3: CASSLGDFDTIYF. The CDR3 nucleotides read TGCGCCAGCAGCTTGGGAGACTTCGACACCATATATTTT. V gene TRBV5-1 combines with J gene TRBJ1-3; D is unresolved. Germline loops: CDR1 SGHRS, CDR2 YFSETQ. The CDR3 totals 13 residues. With 0 bases removed from V and 8 bases from J, the gap between germline ends came to 9 bases.

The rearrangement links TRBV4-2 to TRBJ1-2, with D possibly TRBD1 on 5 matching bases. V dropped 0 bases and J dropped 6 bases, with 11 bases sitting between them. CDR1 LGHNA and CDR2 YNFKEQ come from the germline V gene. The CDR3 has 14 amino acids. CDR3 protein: CASSQDAGNHGYTF. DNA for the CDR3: TGTGCCAGCAGCCAAGATGCAGGGAACCATGGCTACACCTTC.

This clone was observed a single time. This CDR3 reads CASSLIENTEAFF. The CDR3 bases are TGTGCCAGCAGCTTAATAGAGAACACTGAAGCTTTCTTT. The V call is TRBV7-8, the J call TRBJ1-1; no clear D. With 2 bases removed from V and 1 base from J, the gap between germline ends came to 5 bases. CDR1 is SGHVS and CDR2 is FQNEAQ in the germline V gene. The CDR3 runs 13 residues.

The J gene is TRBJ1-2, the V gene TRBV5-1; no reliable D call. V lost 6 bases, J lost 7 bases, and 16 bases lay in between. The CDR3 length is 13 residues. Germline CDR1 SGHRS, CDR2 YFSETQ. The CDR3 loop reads CASTDVGRGGYTF. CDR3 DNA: TGCGCCAGCACCGATGTAGGGCGCGGTGGCTACACCTTC.

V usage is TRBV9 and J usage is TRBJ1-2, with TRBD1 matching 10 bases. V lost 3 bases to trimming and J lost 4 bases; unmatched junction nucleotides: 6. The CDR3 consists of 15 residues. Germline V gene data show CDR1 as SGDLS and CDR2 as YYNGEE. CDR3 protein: CASSADRGPGYGYTF. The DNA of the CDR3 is TGTGCCAGCAGCGCAGACAGGGGGCCAGGCTATGGCTACACCTTC.

The CDR3 here is CASSRSYEQYF. The DNA of the CDR3 is TGTGCCAGCAGCCGCTCCTACGAGCAGTACTTC. The rearrangement joins TRBV28 to TRBJ2-7; D call uncertain. This CDR3 has 11 amino acids. The germline V gene has CDR1 MDHEN and CDR2 SYDVKM. V was cut by 6 bases and J by 0 bases, with 3 bases left in between.

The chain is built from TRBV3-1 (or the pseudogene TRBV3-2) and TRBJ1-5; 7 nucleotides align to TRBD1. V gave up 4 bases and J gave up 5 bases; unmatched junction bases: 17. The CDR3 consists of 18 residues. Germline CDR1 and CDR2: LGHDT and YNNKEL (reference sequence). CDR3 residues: CASSPLGSGRGFYQPQHF. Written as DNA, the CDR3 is TGTGCCAGCAGCCCCTTGGGGTCGGGCAGGGGGTTCTATCAGCCCCAGCATTTT.

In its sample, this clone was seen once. CDR3 coding DNA: TGTGCCAGCAGCTCTCCAGGGGGCGGTAACTATGGCTACACCTTC. As protein: CASSSPGGGNYGYTF. The J gene is TRBJ1-2, the V gene TRBV7-9; 8 bases align to TRBD1. CDR3 length: 15 residues. Per germline, CDR1 SEHNR and CDR2 FQNEAQ (reference sequence). V lost 4 bases to trimming and J lost 1 base; unmatched junction nucleotides: 5.

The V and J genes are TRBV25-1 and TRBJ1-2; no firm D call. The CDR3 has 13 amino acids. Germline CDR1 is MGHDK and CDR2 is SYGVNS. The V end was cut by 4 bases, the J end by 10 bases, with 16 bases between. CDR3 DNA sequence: TGTGCCAGCAGTGCCCCGGGCCCCCGGGACTACACCTTC. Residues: CASSAPGPRDYTF.

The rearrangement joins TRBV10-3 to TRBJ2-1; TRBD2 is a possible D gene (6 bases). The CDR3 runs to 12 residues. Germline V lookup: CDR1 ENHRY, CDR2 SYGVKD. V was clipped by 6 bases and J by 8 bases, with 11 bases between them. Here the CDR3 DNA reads TGTGCCATCAGGGACTATGGGGATGAGCAGTTCTTC. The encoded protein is CAIRDYGDEQFF.

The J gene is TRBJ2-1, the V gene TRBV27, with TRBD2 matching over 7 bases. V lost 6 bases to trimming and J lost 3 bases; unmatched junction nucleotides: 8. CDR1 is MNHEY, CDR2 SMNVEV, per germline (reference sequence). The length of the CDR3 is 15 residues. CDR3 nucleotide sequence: TGTGCCAGCAGCCCGACTCCTAGCGGCTACAATGAGCAGTTCTTC. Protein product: CASSPTPSGYNEQFF.

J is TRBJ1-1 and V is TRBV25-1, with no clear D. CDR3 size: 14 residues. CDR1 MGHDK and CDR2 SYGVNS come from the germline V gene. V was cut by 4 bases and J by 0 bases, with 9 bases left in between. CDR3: CASSGDNLNTEAFF. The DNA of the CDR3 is TGTGCCAGCAGTGGCGATAACCTGAACACTGAAGCTTTCTTT.

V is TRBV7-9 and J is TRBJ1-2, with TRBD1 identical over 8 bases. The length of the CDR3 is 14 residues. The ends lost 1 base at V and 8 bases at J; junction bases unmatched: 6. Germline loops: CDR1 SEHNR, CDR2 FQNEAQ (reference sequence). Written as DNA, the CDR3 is TGTGCCAGCAGCTTAGGGACAGGGCAGTACGGCTACACCTTC. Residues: CASSLGTGQYGYTF.

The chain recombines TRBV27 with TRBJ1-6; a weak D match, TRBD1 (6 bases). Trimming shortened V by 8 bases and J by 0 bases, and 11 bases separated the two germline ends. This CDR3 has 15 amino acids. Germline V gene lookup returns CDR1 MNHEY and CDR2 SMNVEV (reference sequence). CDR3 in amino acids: CASGRGTSYNSPLHF. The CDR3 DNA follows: TGTGCCAGCGGTAGGGGGACCTCCTATAATTCACCCCTCCACTTT.

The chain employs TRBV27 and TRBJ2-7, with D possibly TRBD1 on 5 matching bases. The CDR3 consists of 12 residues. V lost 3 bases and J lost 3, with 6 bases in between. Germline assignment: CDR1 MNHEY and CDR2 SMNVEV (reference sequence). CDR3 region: CASSFQGYEQYF. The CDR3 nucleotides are TGTGCCAGCAGTTTCCAGGGCTACGAGCAGTACTTC.

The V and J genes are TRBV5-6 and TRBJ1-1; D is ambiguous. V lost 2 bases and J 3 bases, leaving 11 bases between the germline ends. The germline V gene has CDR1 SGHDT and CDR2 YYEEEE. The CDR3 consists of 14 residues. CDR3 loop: CASSLGYGYTEAFF. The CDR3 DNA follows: TGTGCCAGCAGCTTAGGGTATGGGTACACTGAAGCTTTCTTT.

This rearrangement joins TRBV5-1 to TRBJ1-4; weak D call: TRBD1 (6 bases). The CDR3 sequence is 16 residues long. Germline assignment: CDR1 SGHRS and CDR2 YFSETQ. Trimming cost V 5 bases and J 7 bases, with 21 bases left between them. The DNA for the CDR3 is TGCGCCAGCAGGCCGCACCTACAGGGAGTTGGTGAAAAACTGTTTTTT. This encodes CASRPHLQGVGEKLFF.

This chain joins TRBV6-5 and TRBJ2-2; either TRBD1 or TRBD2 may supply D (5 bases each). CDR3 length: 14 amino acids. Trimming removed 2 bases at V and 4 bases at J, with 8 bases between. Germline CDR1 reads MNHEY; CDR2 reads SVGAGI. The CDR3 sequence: CASSYPGLTGELFF. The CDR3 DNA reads TGTGCCAGCAGTTACCCGGGGCTCACCGGGGAGCTGTTTTTT.

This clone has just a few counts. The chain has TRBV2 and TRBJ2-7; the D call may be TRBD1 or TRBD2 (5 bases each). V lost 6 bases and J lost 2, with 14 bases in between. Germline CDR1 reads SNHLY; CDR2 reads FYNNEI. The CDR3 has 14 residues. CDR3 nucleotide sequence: TGTGCCAGCAGCGAGGGACCGGCGACCTACGAGCAGTACTTC. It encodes CASSEGPATYEQYF.

CDR3 sequence: CASSPGRSGSTDTQYF. CDR3 bases: TGTGCCAGCAGCCCGGGTCGTAGTGGGAGCACAGATACGCAGTATTTT. This chain connects TRBV9 to TRBJ2-3; the D is unclear. Per the germline V gene, CDR1 is SGDLS and CDR2 is YYNGEE. The CDR3 is 16 amino acids. Trimming cost V 4 bases and J 0 bases, with 15 bases left between them.

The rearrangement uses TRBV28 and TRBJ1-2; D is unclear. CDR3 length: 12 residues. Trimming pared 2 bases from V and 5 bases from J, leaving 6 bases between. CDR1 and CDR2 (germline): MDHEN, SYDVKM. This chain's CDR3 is CASSLGSYGYTF. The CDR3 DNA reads TGTGCCAGCAGTTTAGGCAGTTATGGCTACACCTTC.

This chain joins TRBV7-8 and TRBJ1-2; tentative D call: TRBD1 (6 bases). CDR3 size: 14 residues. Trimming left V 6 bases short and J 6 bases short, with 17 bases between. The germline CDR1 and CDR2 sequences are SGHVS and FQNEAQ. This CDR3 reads CASSFLQGTDGYTF. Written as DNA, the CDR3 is TGTGCCAGCAGTTTCTTACAGGGAACGGATGGCTACACCTTC.

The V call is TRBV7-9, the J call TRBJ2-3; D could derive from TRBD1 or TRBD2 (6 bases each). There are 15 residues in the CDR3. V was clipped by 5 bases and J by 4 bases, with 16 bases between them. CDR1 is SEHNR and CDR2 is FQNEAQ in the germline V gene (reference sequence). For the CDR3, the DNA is TGTGCCAGCAGCCCATGGGTGGGGGGCCCAGATACGCAGTATTTT. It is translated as CASSPWVGGPDTQYF. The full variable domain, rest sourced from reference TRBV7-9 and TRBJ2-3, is DTGVSQNPRHKITKRGQNVTFRCDPISEHNRLYWYRQTLGQGPEFLTYFQNEAQLEKSRLLSDRFSAERPKGSFSTLEIQRTEQGDSAMYLCASSPWVGGPDTQYFGPGTRLTVL.

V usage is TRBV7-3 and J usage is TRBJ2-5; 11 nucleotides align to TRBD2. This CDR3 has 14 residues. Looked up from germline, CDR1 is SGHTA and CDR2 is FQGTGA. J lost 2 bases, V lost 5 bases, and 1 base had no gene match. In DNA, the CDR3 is TGTGCCAGCAGCGTAGCGGGGGGGCAAGAGACCCAGTACTTC. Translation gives CASSVAGGQETQYF.

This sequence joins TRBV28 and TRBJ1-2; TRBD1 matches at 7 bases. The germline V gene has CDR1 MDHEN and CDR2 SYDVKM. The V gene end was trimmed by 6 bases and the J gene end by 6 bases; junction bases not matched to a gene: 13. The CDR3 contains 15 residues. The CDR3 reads CASSPTRQGGNGYTF. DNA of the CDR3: TGTGCCAGCAGCCCCACAAGGCAGGGGGGCAATGGCTACACCTTC.

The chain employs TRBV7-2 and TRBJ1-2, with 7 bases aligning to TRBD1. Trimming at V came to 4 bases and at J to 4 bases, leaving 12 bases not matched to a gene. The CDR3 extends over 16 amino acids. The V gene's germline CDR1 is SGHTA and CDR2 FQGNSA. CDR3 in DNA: TGTGCCAGCAGCTCCGGATTCAAGGGGGCTAGCTATGGCTACACCTTC. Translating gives CASSSGFKGASYGYTF.

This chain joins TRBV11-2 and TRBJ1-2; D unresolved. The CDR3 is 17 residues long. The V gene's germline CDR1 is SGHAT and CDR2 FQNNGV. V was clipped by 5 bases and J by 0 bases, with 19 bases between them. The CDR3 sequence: CASSPLRQARANYGYTF. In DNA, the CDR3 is TGTGCCAGCAGCCCCTTGAGGCAGGCTCGAGCTAACTATGGCTACACCTTC. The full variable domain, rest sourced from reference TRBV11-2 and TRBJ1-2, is EAGVAQSPRYKIIEKRQSVAFWCNPISGHATLYWYQQILGQGPKLLIQFQNNGVVDDSQLPKDRFSAERLKGVDSTLKIQPAKLEDSAVYLCASSPLRQARANYGYTFGSGTRLTVV.

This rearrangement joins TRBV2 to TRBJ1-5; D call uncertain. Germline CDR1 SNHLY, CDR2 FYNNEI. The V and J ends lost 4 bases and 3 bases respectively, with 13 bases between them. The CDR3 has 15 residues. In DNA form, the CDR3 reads TGTGCCAGCAGTGCAGACTGGGGTTACAATCAGCCCCAGCATTTT. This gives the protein CASSADWGYNQPQHF.

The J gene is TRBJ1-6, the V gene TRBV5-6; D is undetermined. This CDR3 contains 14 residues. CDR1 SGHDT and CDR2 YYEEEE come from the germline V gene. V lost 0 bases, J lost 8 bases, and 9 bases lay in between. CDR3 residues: CASSLDSRDSPLHF. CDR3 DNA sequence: TGTGCCAGCAGCTTGGATTCGCGGGATTCACCCCTCCACTTT.